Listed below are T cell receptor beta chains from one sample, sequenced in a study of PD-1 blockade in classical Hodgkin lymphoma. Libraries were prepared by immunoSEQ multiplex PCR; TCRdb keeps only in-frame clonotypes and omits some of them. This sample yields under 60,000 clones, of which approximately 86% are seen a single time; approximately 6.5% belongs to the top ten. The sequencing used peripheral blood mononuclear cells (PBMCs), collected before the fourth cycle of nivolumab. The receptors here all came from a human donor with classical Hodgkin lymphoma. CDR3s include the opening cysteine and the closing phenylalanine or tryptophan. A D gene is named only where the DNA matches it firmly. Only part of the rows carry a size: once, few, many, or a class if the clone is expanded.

CASSLDLISGYF,TGTGCCAGCAGCTTAGATTTAATAAGCGGGTATTTT,TRBJ2-3,.,.,TRBV7-2
CASSFSVGPYEQYF,TGTGCCAGCAGTTTTAGCGTGGGCCCATACGAGCAGTACTTC,TRBJ2-7,.,few,TRBV28
CATSRDPQVPSYGYTF,TGTGCCACCAGCAGAGATCCACAGGTCCCGTCCTATGGCTACACCTTC,TRBJ1-2,.,.,TRBV15
CASSLQRDPYEQYF,TGTGCCAGCAGTTTACAGCGGGACCCCTACGAGCAGTACTTC,TRBJ2-7,TRBD2,.,TRBV27
CASSDLSRGRTGETQYF,TGTGCCAGCAGTGACCTCTCCCGGGGGCGAACGGGAGAGACCCAGTACTTC,TRBJ2-5,.,.,TRBV2
CASSPDPLRLYNEQFF,TGTGCCAGCAGCCCGGACCCGCTGCGGCTATACAATGAGCAGTTCTTC,TRBJ2-1,.,.,TRBV7-3
CAISGGDVGAGQETQYF,TGTGCCATCAGTGGTGGGGACGTGGGAGCGGGCCAAGAGACCCAGTACTTC,TRBJ2-5,.,.,TRBV10-3
CASTTGSGGAGYGYTF,TGTGCCAGTACCACGGGCTCCGGGGGCGCGGGCTATGGCTACACCTTC,TRBJ1-2,.,.,TRBV19
CASSFGSDTQYF,TGTGCCAGCAGCTTTGGTTCAGATACGCAGTATTTT,TRBJ2-3,.,.,TRBV11-3
CASSLGFTGESYGYTF,TGCGCCAGCAGCTTGGGATTCACAGGGGAAAGCTATGGCTACACCTTC,TRBJ1-2,TRBD1,.,TRBV5-1
CAISAGQGEGYTF,TGTGCCATCAGTGCGGGACAGGGGGAGGGCTACACCTTC,TRBJ1-2,TRBD1,.,TRBV10-3
CASSIQGTSTDTQYF,TGTGCCAGCAGTATACAGGGGACCAGCACAGATACGCAGTATTTT,TRBJ2-3,TRBD1,.,TRBV6-6
CASSLSVQDYEQYF,TGTGCCAGCAGCTTATCGGTCCAGGACTACGAGCAGTACTTC,TRBJ2-7,.,.,TRBV7-2